The present T cell receptor (beta chain) was sequenced within a study of PD-1 blockade in mismatch repair-deficient tumors. The overall study: Patients had over 10 mismatch repair-deficient cancer types, all previously treated and progressing.

The TCR-sequenced patients were a few responders to pembrolizumab. The CDR3 contains 14 residues. Germline V gives CDR1 LGHNA, CDR2 YNFKEQ. Trimming left V 3 bases short and J 6 bases short, with 14 bases between. Measured with immunoSEQ multiplex PCR; TCRdb has only the in-frame clones, and not every one. The sample lists around 39,000 clones; approximately 88% were seen once. The clonotype comes from an adult with mismatch repair-deficient cancer. The chain carries TRBV4-2 and TRBJ1-1, with D uncertain. Sequenced material: PBMCs, taken about 40 weeks after starting pembrolizumab. CDR3 amino acids: CASSQSVREAEAFF. The CDR3 DNA follows: TGTGCCAGCAGCCAGAGCGTCCGGGAGGCTGAAGCTTTCTTT.